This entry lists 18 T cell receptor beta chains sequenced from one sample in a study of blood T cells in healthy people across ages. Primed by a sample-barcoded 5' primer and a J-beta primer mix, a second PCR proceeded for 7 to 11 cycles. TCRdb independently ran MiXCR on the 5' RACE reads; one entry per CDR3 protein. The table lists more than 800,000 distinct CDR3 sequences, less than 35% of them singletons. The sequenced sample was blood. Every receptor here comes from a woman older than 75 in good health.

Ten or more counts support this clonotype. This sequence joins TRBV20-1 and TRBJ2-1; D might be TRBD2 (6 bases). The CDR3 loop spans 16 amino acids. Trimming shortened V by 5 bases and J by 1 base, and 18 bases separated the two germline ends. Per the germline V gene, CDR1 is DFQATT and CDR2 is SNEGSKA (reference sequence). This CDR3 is CSAGLRGGESYNEQFF. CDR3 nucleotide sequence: TGCAGTGCTGGACTTAGAGGAGGGGAATCCTACAATGAGCAGTTCTTC.

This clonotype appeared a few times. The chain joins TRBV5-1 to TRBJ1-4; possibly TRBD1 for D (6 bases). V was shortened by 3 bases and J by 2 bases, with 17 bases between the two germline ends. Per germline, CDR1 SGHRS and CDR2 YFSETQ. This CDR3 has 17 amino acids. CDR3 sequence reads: CASSSQTGTRTNEKLFF. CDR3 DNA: TGCGCCAGCAGCTCTCAGACAGGAACACGCACTAATGAAAAACTGTTTTTT.

The chain's CDR3 is CASRTGGHYGYTF. As DNA, the CDR3 is TGTGCCAGCAGGACAGGGGGCCACTATGGCTACACCTTC. The rearrangement joins TRBV12-3 or TRBV12-4 to TRBJ1-2; 10 nucleotides line up with TRBD1. The CDR3 consists of 13 residues. V trimming: 6 bases; J trimming: 3 bases; junction bases outside the gene matches: 1.

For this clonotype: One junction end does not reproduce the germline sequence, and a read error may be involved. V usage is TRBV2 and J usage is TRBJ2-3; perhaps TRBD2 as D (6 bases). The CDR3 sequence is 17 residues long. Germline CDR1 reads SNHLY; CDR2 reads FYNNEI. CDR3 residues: CAGSASGGVIRTDTQYF. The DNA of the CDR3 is TGTGCCGGCAGCGCCTCAGGAGGGGTGATCCGCACAGATACGCAGTATTTT.

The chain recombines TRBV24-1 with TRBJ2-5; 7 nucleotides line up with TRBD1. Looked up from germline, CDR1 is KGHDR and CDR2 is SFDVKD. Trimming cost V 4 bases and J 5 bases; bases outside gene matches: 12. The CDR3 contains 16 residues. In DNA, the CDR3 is TGTGCCACCAGTGACCCCACACAGGGACAGAAGGAGACCCAGTACTTC. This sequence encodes CATSDPTQGQKETQYF.

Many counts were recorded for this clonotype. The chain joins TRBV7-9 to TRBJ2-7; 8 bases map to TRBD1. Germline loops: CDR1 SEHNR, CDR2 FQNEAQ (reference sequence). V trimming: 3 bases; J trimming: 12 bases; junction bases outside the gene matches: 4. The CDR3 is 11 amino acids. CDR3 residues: CASSFGQGWYF. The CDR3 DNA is TGTGCCAGCAGCTTCGGACAGGGATGGTACTTC. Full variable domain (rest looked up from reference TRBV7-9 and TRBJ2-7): DTGVSQNPRHKITKRGQNVTFRCDPISEHNRLYWYRQTLGQGPEFLTYFQNEAQLEKSRLLSDRFSAERPKGSFSTLEIQRTEQGDSAMYLCASSFGQGWYFGPGTRLTVT.

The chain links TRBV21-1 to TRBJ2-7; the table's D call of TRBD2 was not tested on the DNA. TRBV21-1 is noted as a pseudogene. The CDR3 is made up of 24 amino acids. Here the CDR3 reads CASSKDEKIRKGLAATYSSYEQYF. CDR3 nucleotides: TGTGCCAGCAGCAAAGACGAGAAGATTAGGAAGGGACTAGCAGCCACGTACAGCTCCTACGAGCAGTACTTC.

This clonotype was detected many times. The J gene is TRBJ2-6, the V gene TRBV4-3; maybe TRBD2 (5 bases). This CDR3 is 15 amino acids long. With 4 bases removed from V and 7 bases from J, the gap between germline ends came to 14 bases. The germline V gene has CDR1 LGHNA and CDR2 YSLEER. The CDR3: CASSLARTAANVLTF. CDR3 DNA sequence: TGCGCCAGCAGCCTAGCACGGACTGCAGCCAACGTCCTGACTTTC.

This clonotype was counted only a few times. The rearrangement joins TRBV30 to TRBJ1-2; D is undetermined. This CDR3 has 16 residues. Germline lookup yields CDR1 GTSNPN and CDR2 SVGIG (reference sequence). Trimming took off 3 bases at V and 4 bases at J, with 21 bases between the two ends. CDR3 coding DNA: TGTGCCTGGAGCCGACCGAGACCGGAATGGAGCTATGGCTACACCTTC. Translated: CAWSRPRPEWSYGYTF.

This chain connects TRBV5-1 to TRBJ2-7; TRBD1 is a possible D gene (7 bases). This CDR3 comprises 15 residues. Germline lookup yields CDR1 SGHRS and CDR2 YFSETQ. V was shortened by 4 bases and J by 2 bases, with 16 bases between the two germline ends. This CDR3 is CASSPGGTSPYEQYF. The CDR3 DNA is TGCGCCAGCAGCCCAGGGGGGACTTCCCCCTACGAGCAGTACTTC.

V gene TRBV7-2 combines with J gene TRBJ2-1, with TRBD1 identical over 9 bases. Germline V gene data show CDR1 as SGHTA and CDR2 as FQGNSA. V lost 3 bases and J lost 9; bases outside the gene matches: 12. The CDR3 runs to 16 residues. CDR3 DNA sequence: TGTGCCAGCAGCTTGGGTCCTACAGGGGGCGGGGGTGAGCAGTTCTTC. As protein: CASSLGPTGGGGEQFF.

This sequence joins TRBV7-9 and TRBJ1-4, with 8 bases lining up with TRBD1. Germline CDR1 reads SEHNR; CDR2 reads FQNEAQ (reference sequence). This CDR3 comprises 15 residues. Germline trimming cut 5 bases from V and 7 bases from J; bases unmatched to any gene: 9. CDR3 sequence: CASSRGQAVCEKLFF. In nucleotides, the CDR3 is TGTGCCAGCAGCCGGGGACAGGCTGTTTGTGAAAAACTGTTTTTT. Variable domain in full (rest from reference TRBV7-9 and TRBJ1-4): DTGVSQNPRHKITKRGQNVTFRCDPISEHNRLYWYRQTLGQGPEFLTYFQNEAQLEKSRLLSDRFSAERPKGSFSTLEIQRTEQGDSAMYLCASSRGQAVCEKLFFGSGTQLSVL.

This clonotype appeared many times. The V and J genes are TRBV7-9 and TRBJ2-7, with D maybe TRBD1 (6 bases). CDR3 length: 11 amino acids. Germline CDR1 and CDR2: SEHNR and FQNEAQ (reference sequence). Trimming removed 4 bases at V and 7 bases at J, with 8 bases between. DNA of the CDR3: TGTGCCAGCAGCTCAGGGGTGGAGCAGTACTTC. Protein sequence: CASSSGVEQYF.

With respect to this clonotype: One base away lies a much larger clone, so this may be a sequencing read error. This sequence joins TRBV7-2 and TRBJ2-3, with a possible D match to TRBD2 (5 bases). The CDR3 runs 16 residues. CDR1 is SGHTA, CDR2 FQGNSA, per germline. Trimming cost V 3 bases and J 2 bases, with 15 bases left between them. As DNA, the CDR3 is TGTGCCAGCAGCTTTCATGAGGGCCCACTCACAGATACGCAGTATTTT. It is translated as CASSFHEGPLTDTQYF.

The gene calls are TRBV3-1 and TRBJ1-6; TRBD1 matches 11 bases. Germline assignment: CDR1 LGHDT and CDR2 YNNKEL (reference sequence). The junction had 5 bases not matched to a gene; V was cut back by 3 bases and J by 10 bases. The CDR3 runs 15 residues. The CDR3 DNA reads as TGTGCCAGCAGCCAGGACAGGGGGCTCGGGTCACCCCTCCACTTT. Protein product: CASSQDRGLGSPLHF.

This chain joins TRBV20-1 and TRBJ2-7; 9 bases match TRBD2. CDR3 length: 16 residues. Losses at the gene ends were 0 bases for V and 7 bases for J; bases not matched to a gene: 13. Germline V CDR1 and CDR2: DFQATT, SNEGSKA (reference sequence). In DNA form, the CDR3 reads TGCAGTGCTAGAGACCCGACTAGCGGTTCTCACAATGAGCAGTACTTC. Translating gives CSARDPTSGSHNEQYF.

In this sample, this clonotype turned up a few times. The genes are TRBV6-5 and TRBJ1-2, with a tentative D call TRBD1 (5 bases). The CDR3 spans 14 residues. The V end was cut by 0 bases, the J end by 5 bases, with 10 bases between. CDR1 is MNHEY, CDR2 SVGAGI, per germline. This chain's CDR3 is CASSYSRAGYGYTF. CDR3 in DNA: TGTGCCAGCAGTTACTCCCGGGCAGGGTATGGCTACACCTTC.

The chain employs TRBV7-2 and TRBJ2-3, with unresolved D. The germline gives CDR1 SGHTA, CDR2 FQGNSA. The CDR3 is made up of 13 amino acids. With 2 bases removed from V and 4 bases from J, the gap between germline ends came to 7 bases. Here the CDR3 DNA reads TGTGCCAGCAGCTTAAGGAAAGCAGATACGCAGTATTTT. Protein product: CASSLRKADTQYF.